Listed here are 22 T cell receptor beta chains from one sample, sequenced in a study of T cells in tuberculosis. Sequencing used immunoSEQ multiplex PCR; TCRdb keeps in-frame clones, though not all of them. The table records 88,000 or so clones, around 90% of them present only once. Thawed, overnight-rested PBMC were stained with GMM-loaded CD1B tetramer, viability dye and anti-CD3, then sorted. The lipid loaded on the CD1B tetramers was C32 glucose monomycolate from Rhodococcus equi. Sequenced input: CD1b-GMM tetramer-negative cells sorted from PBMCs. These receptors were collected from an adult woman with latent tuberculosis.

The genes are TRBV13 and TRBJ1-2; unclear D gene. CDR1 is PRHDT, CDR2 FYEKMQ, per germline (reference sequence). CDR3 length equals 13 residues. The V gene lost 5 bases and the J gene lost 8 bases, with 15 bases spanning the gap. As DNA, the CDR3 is TGTGCCAGCAGCCTGGCCGCACCCTCGGGCTACACCTTC. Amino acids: CASSLAAPSGYTF.

The CDR3 loop is CASSPRLAGLQETQYF. CDR3 coding DNA: TGTGCCAGCAGCCCCCGACTAGCGGGTCTCCAAGAGACCCAGTACTTC. This rearrangement joins TRBV11-2 to TRBJ2-5; 10 nucleotides match TRBD2. There are 16 residues in the CDR3. The germline V gene has CDR1 SGHAT and CDR2 FQNNGV. J gave up 1 base and V 5 bases, and 7 bases lay outside the gene matches.

This CDR3 is CASILGASSYEQYV. The CDR3 DNA follows: TGTGCCAGCATTCTAGGCGCGAGCTCCTACGAGCAGTACGTC. This rearrangement joins TRBV6-5 to TRBJ2-7; D remains unclear. This CDR3 contains 14 residues. V dropped 7 bases and J dropped 0 bases, with 13 bases sitting between them. Germline CDR1 MNHEY, CDR2 SVGAGI.

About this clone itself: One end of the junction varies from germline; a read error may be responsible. This chain's CDR3 is CARSDLTVSYEQYF. In nucleotides, the CDR3 is TGTGCCAGGAGTGACCTGACAGTCTCCTACGAGCAGTACTTC. The chain carries TRBV6-4 and TRBJ2-7, with D possibly matching TRBD1 (5 bases). From germline, CDR1 is MRHNA and CDR2 SNTAGT. The CDR3 extends over 14 amino acids.

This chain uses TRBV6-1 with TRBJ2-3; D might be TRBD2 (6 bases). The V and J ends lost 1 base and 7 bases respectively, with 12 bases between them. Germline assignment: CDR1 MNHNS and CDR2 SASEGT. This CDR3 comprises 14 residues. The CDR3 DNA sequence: TGTGCCAGCAGTGAAGGCTGGAGGGGTAATACGCAGTATTTT. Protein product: CASSEGWRGNTQYF.

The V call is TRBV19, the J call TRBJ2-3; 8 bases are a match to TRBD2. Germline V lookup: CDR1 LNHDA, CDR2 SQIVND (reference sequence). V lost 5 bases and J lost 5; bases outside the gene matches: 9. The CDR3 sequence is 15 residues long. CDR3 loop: CASSDGTREGDTQYF. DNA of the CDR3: TGTGCCAGTAGTGACGGGACCCGGGAGGGAGATACGCAGTATTTT.

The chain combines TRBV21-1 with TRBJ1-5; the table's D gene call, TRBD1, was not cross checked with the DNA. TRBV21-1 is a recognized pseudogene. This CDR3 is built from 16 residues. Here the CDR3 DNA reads TGTGCCAGCAGCAAAGTGTCAGGGGACGCCAATCAGCCCCAGCATTTT. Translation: CASSKVSGDANQPQHF.

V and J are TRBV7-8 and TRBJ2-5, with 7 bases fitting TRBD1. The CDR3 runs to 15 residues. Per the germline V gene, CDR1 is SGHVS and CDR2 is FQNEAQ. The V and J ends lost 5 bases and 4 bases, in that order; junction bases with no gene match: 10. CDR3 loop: CASSQLQGRGETQYF. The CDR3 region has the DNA TGTGCCAGCAGCCAACTACAGGGGAGAGGAGAGACCCAGTACTTC.

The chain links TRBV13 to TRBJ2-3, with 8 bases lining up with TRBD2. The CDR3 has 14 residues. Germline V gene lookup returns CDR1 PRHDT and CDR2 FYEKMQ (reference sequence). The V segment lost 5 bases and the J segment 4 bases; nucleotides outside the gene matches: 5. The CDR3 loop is CASSTVGGADTQYF. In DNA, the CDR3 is TGTGCCAGCAGCACAGTCGGGGGGGCAGATACGCAGTATTTT.

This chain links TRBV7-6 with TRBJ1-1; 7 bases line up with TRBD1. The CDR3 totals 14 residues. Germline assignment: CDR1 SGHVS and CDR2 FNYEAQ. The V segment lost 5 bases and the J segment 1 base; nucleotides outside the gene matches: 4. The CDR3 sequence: CASSQGVANTEAFF. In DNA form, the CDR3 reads TGTGCCAGCAGCCAGGGGGTAGCGAACACTGAAGCTTTCTTT.

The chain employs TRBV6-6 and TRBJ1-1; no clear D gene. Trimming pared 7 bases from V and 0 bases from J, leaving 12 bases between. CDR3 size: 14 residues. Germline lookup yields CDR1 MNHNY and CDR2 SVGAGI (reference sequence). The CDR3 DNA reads TGTGCCAGCAAGAACGGGGTGATGAACACTGAAGCTTTCTTT. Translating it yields CASKNGVMNTEAFF.

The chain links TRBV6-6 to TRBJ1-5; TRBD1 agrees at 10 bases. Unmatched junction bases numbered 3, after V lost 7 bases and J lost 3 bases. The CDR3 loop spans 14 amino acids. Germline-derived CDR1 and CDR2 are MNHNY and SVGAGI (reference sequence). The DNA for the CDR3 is TGTGCCAGCACGGGACAGGGGTACAATCAGCCCCAGCATTTT. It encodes CASTGQGYNQPQHF.

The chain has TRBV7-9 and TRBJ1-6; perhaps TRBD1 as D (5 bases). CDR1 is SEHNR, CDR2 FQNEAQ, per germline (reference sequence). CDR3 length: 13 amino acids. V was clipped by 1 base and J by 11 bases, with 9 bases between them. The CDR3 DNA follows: TGTGCCAGCAGCTTAGAGGGGTCGGCACCCCTCCACTTT. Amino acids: CASSLEGSAPLHF.

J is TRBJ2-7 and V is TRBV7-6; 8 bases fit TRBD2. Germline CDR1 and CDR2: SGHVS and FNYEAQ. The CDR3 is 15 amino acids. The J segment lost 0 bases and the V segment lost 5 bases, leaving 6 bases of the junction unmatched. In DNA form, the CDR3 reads TGTGCCAGCAGCCCGGGCGGGGGGCTCTCCTACGAGCAGTACTTC. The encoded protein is CASSPGGGLSYEQYF.

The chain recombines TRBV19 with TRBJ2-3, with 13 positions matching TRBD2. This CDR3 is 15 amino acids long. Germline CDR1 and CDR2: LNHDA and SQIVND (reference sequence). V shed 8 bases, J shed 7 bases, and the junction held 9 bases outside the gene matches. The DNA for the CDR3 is TGTGCCAGTCGTCCGGGACTAGCGGGGCAACATACGCAGTATTTT. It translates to CASRPGLAGQHTQYF.

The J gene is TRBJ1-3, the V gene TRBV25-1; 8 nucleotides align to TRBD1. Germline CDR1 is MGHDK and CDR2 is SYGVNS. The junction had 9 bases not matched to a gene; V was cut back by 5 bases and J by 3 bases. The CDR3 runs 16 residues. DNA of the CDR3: TGTGCCAGCAGTCAATCAGGGGGCGCTTATGGAAACACCATATATTTT. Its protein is CASSQSGGAYGNTIYF. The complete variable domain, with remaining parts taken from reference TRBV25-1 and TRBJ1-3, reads EADIYQTPRYLVIGTGKKITLECSQTMGHDKMYWYQQDPGMELHLIHYSYGVNSTEKGDLSSESTVSRIRTEHFPLTLESARPSHTSQYLCASSQSGGAYGNTIYFGEGSWLTVV.

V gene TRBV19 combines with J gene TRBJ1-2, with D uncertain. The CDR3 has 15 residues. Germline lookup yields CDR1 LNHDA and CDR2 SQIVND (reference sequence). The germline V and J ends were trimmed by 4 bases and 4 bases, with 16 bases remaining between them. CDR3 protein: CASSTIDTSSYGYTF. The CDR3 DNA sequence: TGTGCCAGTAGTACCATCGACACCTCGAGCTATGGCTACACCTTC.

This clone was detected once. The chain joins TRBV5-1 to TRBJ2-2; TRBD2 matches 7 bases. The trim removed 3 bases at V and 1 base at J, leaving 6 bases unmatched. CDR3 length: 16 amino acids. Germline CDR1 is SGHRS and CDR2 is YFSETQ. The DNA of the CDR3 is TGCGCCAGCAGCTCCGGGTTAGCGGGGAACACCGGGGAGCTGTTTTTT. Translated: CASSSGLAGNTGELFF.

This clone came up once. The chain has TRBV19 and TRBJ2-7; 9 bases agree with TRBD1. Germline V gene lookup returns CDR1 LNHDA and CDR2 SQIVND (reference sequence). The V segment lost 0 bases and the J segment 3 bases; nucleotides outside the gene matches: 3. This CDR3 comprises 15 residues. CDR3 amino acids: CASSIEWDRVYEQYF. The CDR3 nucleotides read TGTGCCAGTAGTATAGAATGGGACAGGGTCTACGAGCAGTACTTC.

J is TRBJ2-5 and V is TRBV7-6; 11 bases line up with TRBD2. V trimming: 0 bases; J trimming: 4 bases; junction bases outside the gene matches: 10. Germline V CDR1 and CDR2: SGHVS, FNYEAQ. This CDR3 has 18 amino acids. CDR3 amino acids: CASSLAFSGGASGETQYF. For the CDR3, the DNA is TGTGCCAGCAGCTTAGCGTTTAGCGGGGGGGCCAGCGGAGAGACCCAGTACTTC.

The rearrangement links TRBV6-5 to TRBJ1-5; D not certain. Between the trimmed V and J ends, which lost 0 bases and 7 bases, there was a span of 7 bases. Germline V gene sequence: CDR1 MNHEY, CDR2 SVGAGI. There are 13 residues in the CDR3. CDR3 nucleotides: TGTGCCAGCAGTTACTCCCATGAGCAGCCCCAGCATTTT. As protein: CASSYSHEQPQHF.

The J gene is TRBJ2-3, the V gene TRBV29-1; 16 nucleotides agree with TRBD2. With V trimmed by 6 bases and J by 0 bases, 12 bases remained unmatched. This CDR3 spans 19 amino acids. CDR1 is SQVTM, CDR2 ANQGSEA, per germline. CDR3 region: CSVAGTSGGAIISTDTQYF. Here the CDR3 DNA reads TGCAGCGTGGCCGGGACTAGCGGGGGGGCCATAATTAGCACAGATACGCAGTATTTT.